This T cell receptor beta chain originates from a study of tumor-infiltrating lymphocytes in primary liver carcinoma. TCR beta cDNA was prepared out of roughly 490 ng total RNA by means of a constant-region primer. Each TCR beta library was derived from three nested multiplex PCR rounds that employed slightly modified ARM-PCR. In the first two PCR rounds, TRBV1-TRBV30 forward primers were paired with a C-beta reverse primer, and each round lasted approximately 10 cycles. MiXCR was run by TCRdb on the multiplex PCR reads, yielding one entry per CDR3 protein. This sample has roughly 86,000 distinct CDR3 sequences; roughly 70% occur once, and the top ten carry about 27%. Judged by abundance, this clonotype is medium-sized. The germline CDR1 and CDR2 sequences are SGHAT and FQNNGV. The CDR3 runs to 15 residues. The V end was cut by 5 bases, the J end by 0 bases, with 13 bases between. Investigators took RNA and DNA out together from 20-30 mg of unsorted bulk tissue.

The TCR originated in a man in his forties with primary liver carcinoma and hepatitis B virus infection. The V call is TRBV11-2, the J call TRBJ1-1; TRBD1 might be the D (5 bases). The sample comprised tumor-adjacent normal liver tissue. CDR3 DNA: TGTGCCAGCAGCGCACCCGGGGGGGTGAACACTGAAGCTTTCTTT. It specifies CASSAPGGVNTEAFF.